This TCR beta chain was captured by sequencing in a study of T cell responses to AZD1222 COVID-19 vaccine. About the study: Second-dose recipients at about 4 or about 12 weeks were treated as one pooled group.

Per germline, CDR1 SGHKS and CDR2 YYEKEE (reference sequence). The CDR3 is 15 residues long. V lost 3 bases and J lost 4, with 16 bases in between. As concerns this clone: Its antigen remains unidentified.

The table came from immunoSEQ multiplex PCR; TCRdb's copy has only in-frame clones and leaves some out. Of 100,000 or so clones listed, roughly 83% are singletons. Study-wide findings and caveats: Spike-wide coverage was observed for vaccine-associated CD4 TCRs, with dominant responses at 160-218 and 743-854. At baseline, seropositivity was found in only a handful of AZD1222 recipients. Repertoires were sampled only after the peak T cell response.

The clonotype comes from an adult in good health. The rearrangement links TRBV5-5 to TRBJ1-1; possibly TRBD1 for D (6 bases). Specimen: peripheral blood, collected on day 0 of AZD1222 vaccination. The CDR3 loop reads CASSSASTRGTEAFF. The CDR3 DNA reads TGTGCCAGCAGCTCCGCATCCACCAGGGGCACTGAAGCTTTCTTT.